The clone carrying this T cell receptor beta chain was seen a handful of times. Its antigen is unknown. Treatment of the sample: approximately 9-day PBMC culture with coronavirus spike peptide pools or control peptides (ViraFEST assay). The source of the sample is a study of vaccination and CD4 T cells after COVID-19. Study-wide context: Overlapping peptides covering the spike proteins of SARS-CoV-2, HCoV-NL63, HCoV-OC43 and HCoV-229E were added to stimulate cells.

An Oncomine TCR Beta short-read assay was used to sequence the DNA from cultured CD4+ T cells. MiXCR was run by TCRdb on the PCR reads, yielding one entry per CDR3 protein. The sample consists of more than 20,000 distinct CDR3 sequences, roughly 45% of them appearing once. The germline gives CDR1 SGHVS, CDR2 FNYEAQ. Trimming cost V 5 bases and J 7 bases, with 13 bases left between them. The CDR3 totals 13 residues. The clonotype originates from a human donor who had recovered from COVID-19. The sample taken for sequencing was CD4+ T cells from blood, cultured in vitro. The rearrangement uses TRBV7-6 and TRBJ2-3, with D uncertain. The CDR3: CASSLLAYNTQYF. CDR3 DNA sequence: TGTGCCAGCAGCCTCCTTGCGTACAATACGCAGTATTTT.